This T cell receptor beta chain was recovered during a study of blood T cell repertoires in COVID-19. Background on the study: The analysed material was cDNA or gDNA that came from T cells, B-cell-depleted T cells, or PBMCs.

The ends were cut back, 4 bases at V and 7 bases at J, with 5 bases in the middle. The CDR3 runs 11 residues. Looked up from germline, CDR1 is MDHEN and CDR2 is SYDVKM. The protocol was immunoSEQ multiplex PCR, while the TCRdb copy is restricted to in-frame clones and leaves out a portion. The repertoire holds 35,000 to 40,000 clones, with approximately 90% as singletons. V gene TRBV28 combines with J gene TRBJ1-5; no clear D. Sequencing was performed on peripheral blood. The TCR sequence derives from a man aged 55 to 70 with COVID-19, enrolled during active disease. The CDR3 DNA reads as TGTGCCAGCAGTTCTCGGCAGCCCCAGCATTTT. Amino acid sequence: CASSSRQPQHF.